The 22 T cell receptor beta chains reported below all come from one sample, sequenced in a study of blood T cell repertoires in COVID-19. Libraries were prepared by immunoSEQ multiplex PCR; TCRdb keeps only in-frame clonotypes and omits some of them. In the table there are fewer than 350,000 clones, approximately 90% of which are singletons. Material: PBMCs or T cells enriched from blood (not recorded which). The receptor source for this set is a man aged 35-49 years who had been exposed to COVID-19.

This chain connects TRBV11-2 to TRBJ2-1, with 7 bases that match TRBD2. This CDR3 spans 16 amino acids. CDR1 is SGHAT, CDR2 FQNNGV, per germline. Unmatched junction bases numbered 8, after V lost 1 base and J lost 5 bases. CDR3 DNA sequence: TGTGCCAGCAGCTTAGGAAGGGGAGGGAGGCACAATGAGCAGTTCTTC. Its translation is CASSLGRGGRHNEQFF.

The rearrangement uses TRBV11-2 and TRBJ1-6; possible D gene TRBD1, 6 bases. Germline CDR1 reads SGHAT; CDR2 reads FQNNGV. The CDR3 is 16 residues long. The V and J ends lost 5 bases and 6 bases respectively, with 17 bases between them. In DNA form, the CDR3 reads TGTGCCAGCAGCCCCCAGGGGCGCGCGGGTAATTCACCCCTCCACTTT. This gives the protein CASSPQGRAGNSPLHF.

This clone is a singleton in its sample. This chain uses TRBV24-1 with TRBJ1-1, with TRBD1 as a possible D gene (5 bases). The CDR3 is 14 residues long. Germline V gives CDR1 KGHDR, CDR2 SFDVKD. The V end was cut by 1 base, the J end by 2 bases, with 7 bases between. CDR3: CATSDFRVNTEAFF. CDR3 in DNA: TGTGCCACCAGTGATTTCAGGGTAAACACTGAAGCTTTCTTT.

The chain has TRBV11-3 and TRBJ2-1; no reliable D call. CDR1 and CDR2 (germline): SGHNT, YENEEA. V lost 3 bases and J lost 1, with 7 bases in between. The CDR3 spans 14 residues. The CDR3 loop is CASSFRESYNEQFF. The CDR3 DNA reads TGTGCCAGCAGCTTTAGAGAATCCTACAATGAGCAGTTCTTC.

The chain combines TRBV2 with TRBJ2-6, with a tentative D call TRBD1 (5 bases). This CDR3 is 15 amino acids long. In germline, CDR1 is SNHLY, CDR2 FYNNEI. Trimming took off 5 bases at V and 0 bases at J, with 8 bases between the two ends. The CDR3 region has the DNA TGTGCCAGCAGTCCAGGGAACTCTGGGGCCAACGTCCTGACTTTC. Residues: CASSPGNSGANVLTF.

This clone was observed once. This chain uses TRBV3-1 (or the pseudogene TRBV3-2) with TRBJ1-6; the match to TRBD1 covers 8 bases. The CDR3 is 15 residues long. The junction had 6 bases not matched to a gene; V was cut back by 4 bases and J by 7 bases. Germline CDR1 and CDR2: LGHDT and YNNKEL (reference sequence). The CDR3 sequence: CASSPRTGTNSPLHF. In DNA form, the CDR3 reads TGTGCCAGCAGCCCTAGGACAGGGACGAATTCACCCCTCCACTTT.

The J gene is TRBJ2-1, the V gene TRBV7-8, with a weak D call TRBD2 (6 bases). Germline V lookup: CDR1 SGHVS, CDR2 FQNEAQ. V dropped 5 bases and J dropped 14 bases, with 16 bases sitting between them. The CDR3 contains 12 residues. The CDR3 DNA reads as TGTGCCAGCAGCCAAGGGGCGGGGTTAGAGTTCTTC. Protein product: CASSQGAGLEFF.

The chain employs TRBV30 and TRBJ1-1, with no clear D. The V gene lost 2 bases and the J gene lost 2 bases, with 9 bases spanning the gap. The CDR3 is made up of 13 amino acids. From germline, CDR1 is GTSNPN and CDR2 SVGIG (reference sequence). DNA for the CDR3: TGTGCCTGGAGTTCACACCCTAACACTGAAGCTTTCTTT. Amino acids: CAWSSHPNTEAFF.

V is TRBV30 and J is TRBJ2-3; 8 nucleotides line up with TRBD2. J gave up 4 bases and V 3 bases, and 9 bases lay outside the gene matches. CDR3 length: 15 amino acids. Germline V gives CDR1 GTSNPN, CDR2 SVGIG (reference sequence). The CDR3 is CAWRGRKRESDTQYF. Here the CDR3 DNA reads TGTGCCTGGAGGGGGAGGAAGCGGGAGTCAGATACGCAGTATTTT. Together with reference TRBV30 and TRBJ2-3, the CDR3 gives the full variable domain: SQTIHQWPATLVQPVGSPLSLECTVEGTSNPNLYWYRQAAGRGLQLLFYSVGIGQISSEVPQNLSASRPQDRQFILSSKKLLLSDSGFYLCAWRGRKRESDTQYFGPGTRLTVL.

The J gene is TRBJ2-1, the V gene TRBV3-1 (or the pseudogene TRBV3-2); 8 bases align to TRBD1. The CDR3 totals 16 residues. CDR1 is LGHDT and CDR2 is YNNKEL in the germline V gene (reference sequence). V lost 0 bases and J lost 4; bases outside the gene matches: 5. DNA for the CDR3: TGTGCCAGCAGCCAAGACGGGCAGGGGGCTTACAATGAGCAGTTCTTC. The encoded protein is CASSQDGQGAYNEQFF.

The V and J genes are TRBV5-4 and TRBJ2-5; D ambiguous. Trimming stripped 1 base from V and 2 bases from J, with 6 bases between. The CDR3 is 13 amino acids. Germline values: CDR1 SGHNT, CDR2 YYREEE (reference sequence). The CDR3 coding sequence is TGTGCCAGCAGCTTGCCCGCGCAAGAGACCCAGTACTTC. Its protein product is CASSLPAQETQYF. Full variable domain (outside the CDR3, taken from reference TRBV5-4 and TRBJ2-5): ETGVTQSPTHLIKTRGQQVTLRCSSQSGHNTVSWYQQALGQGPQFIFQYYREEENGRGNFPPRFSGLQFPNYSSELNVNALELDDSALYLCASSLPAQETQYFGPGTRLLVL.

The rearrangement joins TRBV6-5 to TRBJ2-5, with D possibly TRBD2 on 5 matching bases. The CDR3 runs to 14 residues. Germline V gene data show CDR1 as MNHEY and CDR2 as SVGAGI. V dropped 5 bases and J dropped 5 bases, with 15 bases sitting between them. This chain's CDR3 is CASSPLSSGETQYF. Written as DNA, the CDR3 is TGTGCCAGCAGTCCCCTTTCCAGCGGTGAGACCCAGTACTTC.

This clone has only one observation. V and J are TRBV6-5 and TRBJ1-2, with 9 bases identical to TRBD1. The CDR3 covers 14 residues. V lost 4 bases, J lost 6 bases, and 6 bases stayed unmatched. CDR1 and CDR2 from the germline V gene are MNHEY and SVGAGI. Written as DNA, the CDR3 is TGTGCCAGCAGTTCCGCCGGGACAGGGCATGGCTACACCTTC. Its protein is CASSSAGTGHGYTF.

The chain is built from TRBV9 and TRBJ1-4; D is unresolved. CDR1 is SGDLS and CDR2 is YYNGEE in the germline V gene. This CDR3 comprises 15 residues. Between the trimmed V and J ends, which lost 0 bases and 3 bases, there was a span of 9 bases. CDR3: CASSVAAGPNEKLFF. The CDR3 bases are TGTGCCAGCAGCGTAGCGGCAGGTCCTAATGAAAAACTGTTTTTT.

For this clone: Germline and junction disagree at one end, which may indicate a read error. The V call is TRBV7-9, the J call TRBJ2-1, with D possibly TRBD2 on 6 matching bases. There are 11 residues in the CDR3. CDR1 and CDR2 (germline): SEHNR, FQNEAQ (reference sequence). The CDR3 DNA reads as TGTGCCAGCAGCCTAGCGAGTGAGCAGTTCTTC. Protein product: CASSLASEQFF.

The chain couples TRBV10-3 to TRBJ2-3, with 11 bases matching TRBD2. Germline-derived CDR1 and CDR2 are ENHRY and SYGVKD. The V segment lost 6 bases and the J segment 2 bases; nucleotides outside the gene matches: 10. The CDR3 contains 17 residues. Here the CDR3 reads CAISPGTSGDITDTQYF. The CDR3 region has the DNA TGTGCCATCAGCCCTGGGACTAGCGGAGATATCACAGATACGCAGTATTTT.

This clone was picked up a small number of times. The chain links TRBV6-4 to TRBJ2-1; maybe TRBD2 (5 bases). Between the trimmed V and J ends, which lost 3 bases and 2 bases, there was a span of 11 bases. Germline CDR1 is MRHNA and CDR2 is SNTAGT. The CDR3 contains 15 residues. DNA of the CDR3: TGTGCCAGCAGTGAAGAGAGCGGTGCCTACAATGAGCAGTTCTTC. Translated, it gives CASSEESGAYNEQFF.

The CDR3 sequence is CASISGGLTGELFF. The CDR3 DNA reads TGTGCCAGCATCTCAGGGGGCCTCACCGGGGAGCTGTTTTTT. The chain joins TRBV21-1 to TRBJ2-2; TRBD1, the table's D call, was not compared with the DNA. TRBV21-1 is a recognized pseudogene. There are 14 residues in the CDR3.

The CDR3 here is CASSLRQGVYEQYF. The CDR3 DNA reads TGTGCCAGCAGCTTACGACAGGGGGTTTACGAGCAGTACTTC. The chain combines TRBV5-4 with TRBJ2-7; TRBD1 matches 9 bases. CDR1 is SGHNT and CDR2 is YYREEE in the germline V gene (reference sequence). Trimming cost V 2 bases and J 4 bases; bases outside gene matches: 4. The CDR3 is 14 amino acids.

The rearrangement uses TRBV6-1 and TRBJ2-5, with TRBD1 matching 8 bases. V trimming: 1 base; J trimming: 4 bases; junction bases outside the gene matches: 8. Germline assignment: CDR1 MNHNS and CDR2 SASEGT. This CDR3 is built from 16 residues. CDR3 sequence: CASSEGIGQGAETQYF. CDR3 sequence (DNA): TGTGCCAGCAGTGAAGGGATTGGGCAGGGGGCAGAGACCCAGTACTTC.

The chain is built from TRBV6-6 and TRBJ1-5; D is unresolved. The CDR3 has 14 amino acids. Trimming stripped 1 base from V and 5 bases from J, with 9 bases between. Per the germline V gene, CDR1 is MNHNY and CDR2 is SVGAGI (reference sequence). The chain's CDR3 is CASSYFWGDQPQHF. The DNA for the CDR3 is TGTGCCAGCAGTTACTTCTGGGGAGATCAGCCCCAGCATTTT.

The CDR3 DNA follows: TGTGCCAGCAGTTTATCGGGGGACGGCTACACCTTC. It yields the protein CASSLSGDGYTF. The J gene is TRBJ1-2, the V gene TRBV28; tentatively, D is TRBD1 (5 bases). Trimming left V 1 base short and J 8 bases short, with 8 bases between. This CDR3 contains 12 residues. CDR1 MDHEN and CDR2 SYDVKM come from the germline V gene.